This entry lists 29 T cell receptor beta chains sequenced from one sample in a study of shared clonotypes between healthy human individuals. TCRdb's copy holds only in-frame clones and misses some; the assay was immunoSEQ multiplex PCR. This table holds over 850,000 clones, approximately 80% found once. The specimen was memory CD4+ T cells from PBMCs. The subset is: CD45RA-negative fraction. The receptors derive from a young man in good health. Some clones in this sample may be carry-over from other donors' samples.

The chain links TRBV11-2 to TRBJ2-1, with a weak D call TRBD2 (6 bases). This CDR3 region has 14 residues. The V end lost 5 bases, the J end lost 6 bases, and 14 bases lay between the germline ends. Germline V gives CDR1 SGHAT, CDR2 FQNNGV. The CDR3 loop reads CASSLTSFSNEQFF. The CDR3 coding sequence is TGTGCCAGCAGCCTTACTAGCTTTTCCAATGAGCAGTTCTTC.

This chain connects TRBV6-5 to TRBJ2-3; the D gene is possibly TRBD1 (6 bases). With 7 bases removed from V and 5 bases from J, the gap between germline ends came to 13 bases. CDR3 length: 13 residues. Germline loops: CDR1 MNHEY, CDR2 SVGAGI. CDR3 DNA sequence: TGTGCCAGCACCCGGGCCAGGGGAGATACGCAGTATTTT. Translated: CASTRARGDTQYF.

The chain carries TRBV28 and TRBJ2-3, with D possibly being TRBD2 (6 bases). Germline-derived CDR1 and CDR2 are MDHEN and SYDVKM. With 5 bases removed from V and 0 bases from J, the gap between germline ends came to 18 bases. The CDR3 runs 17 residues. The CDR3 DNA follows: TGTGCCAGCAGTCCCTCATTAGGGAGCGGGAGCACAGATACGCAGTATTTT. It is translated as CASSPSLGSGSTDTQYF. Based on the CDR3 plus reference TRBV28 and TRBJ2-3, the full variable domain is DVKVTQSSRYLVKRTGEKVFLECVQDMDHENMFWYRQDPGLGLRLIYFSYDVKMKEKGDIPEGYSVSREKKERFSLILESASTNQTSMYLCASSPSLGSGSTDTQYFGPGTRLTVL.

J is TRBJ2-3 and V is TRBV5-1; D is perhaps TRBD2 (7 bases). From germline, CDR1 is SGHRS and CDR2 YFSETQ. Trimming removed 6 bases at V and 0 bases at J, with 17 bases between. The CDR3 length is 16 residues. The CDR3 coding sequence is TGCGCCAGCACCTCTGGGGAGGGGACAAGCACAGATACGCAGTATTTT. Translation: CASTSGEGTSTDTQYF.

A note on this clone: The junction departs from germline at one end; a sequencing error may be responsible. The chain couples TRBV6-1 to TRBJ1-2; 10 bases match TRBD1. CDR1 is MNHNS and CDR2 is SASEGT in the germline V gene. CDR3 length equals 14 residues. The CDR3, as DNA: TGTGCCAGCAGAGACCCGGGACAGGGGACGCTAGCGGCCTTC. This codes for CASRDPGQGTLAAF.

Regarding this clone: Other nucleotide sequences in the sample specify the same CDR3. V gene TRBV7-2 combines with J gene TRBJ1-2, with TRBD1 as a possible D gene (6 bases). The germline V and J ends were trimmed by 1 base and 2 bases, with 8 bases remaining between them. The CDR3 has 14 residues. Germline assignment: CDR1 SGHTA and CDR2 FQGNSA. The DNA for the CDR3 is TGTGCCAGCAGCTTAGTTACAGGGAACTATGGCTACACCTTC. Encoded protein: CASSLVTGNYGYTF. Complete variable domain (other parts from reference TRBV7-2 and TRBJ1-2): GAGVSQSPSNKVTEKGKDVELRCDPISGHTALYWYRQSLGQGLEFLIYFQGNSAPDKSGLPSDRFSAERTGGSVSTLTIQRTQQEDSAVYLCASSLVTGNYGYTFGSGTRLTVV.

This chain links TRBV19 with TRBJ1-1; D is possibly TRBD1 (5 bases). The CDR3 is 13 amino acids. The V and J ends lost 1 base and 10 bases respectively, with 13 bases between them. Germline V gene sequence: CDR1 LNHDA, CDR2 SQIVND (reference sequence). Here the CDR3 reads CASSIGGRRGAFF. CDR3 DNA sequence: TGTGCCAGTAGTATAGGAGGGCGAAGGGGAGCTTTCTTT.

J is TRBJ1-3 and V is TRBV6-1, with a weak D call TRBD1 (5 bases). Germline CDR1 MNHNS, CDR2 SASEGT. This CDR3 contains 14 residues. Trimming left V 5 bases short and J 4 bases short, with 12 bases between. The CDR3 DNA sequence: TGTGCCAGCAGTCTCCAGGGAGGGGGAAACACCATATATTTT. Translating gives CASSLQGGGNTIYF.

V is TRBV28 and J is TRBJ2-7; TRBD2 might be the D (6 bases). In germline, CDR1 is MDHEN, CDR2 SYDVKM. This CDR3 comprises 13 residues. Trimming left V 5 bases short and J 2 bases short, with 10 bases between. The CDR3 DNA reads as TGTGCCAGCAGTGAGACTAGTACCTACGAGCAGTACTTC. Translation: CASSETSTYEQYF.

The V gene is TRBV28, the J gene TRBJ2-5; D ambiguous. Trimming stripped 0 bases from V and 4 bases from J, with 9 bases between. The CDR3 extends over 14 amino acids. The germline V gene encodes CDR1 MDHEN and CDR2 SYDVKM. Here the CDR3 reads CASSLWGLAETQYF. In DNA, the CDR3 is TGTGCCAGCAGTTTATGGGGGTTGGCAGAGACCCAGTACTTC.

The V and J genes are TRBV9 and TRBJ2-1; 9 bases align to TRBD2. Germline V CDR1 and CDR2: SGDLS, YYNGEE. CDR3 length equals 17 residues. The trim removed 3 bases at V and 6 bases at J, leaving 13 bases unmatched. DNA for the CDR3: TGTGCCAGCAGCGCGGAGGAGGCGGGAGGGTTCCGCAATGAGCAGTTCTTC. Its translation: CASSAEEAGGFRNEQFF.

CDR3 residues: CASSKLPGQTQYF. In DNA, the CDR3 is TGTGCCAGCAGCAAATTACCGGGACAAACGCAGTATTTT. The chain combines TRBV21-1 with TRBJ2-3; the table's D call, TRBD1, has no DNA check behind it. TRBV21-1 is a pseudogene. The CDR3 runs 13 residues.

V is TRBV10-3 and J is TRBJ2-3; 8 bases align to TRBD2. The CDR3 spans 15 residues. The ends lost 6 bases at V and 3 bases at J; junction bases unmatched: 8. Germline V gene sequence: CDR1 ENHRY, CDR2 SYGVKD. CDR3 protein: CAIRGAGAGTDTQYF. CDR3 coding DNA: TGTGCCATCAGGGGAGCGGGAGCTGGTACAGATACGCAGTATTTT.

Note on this clone: The sample carries other DNA sequences with the same CDR3. The J gene is TRBJ2-3, the V gene TRBV18; no definite D call. This CDR3 contains 12 residues. V lost 1 base to trimming and J lost 6 bases, with 5 bases between them. CDR1 is KGHSH, CDR2 LQKENI, per germline. The CDR3 reads CASSPLRDTQYF. CDR3 DNA: TGTGCCAGCTCACCACTCAGGGATACGCAGTATTTT.

CDR3 in DNA: TGTGCCGGATCCTCGACAGGGGGCGGTTACGAGCAGTACTTC. It codes for CAGSSTGGGYEQYF. V gene TRBV2 combines with J gene TRBJ2-7; 10 bases are a match to TRBD1. The ends lost 11 bases at V and 4 bases at J; junction bases unmatched: 11. The CDR3 sequence is 14 residues long. Germline V gene sequence: CDR1 SNHLY, CDR2 FYNNEI. Complete variable domain (other parts from reference TRBV2 and TRBJ2-7): EPEVTQTPSHQVTQMGQEVILRCVPISNHLYFYWYRQILGQKVEFLVSFYNNEISEKSEIFDDQFSVERPDGSNFTLKIRSTKLEDSAMYFCAGSSTGGGYEQYFGPGTRLTVT.

This chain links TRBV5-1 with TRBJ2-1; unclear D gene. CDR3 length: 13 amino acids. Germline assignment: CDR1 SGHRS and CDR2 YFSETQ. Trimming cost V 4 bases and J 8 bases, with 13 bases left between them. CDR3 region: CASSDRISHEQFF. The CDR3 nucleotides are TGCGCCAGCAGCGATCGAATCTCTCATGAGCAGTTCTTC.

The chain is built from TRBV30 and TRBJ2-3, with D perhaps TRBD1 (6 bases). The germline gives CDR1 GTSNPN, CDR2 SVGIG (reference sequence). The V end was cut by 0 bases, the J end by 0 bases, with 10 bases between. The CDR3 has 15 residues. CDR3 residues: CAWSVSQGSTDTQYF. CDR3 in DNA: TGTGCCTGGAGTGTATCACAGGGCAGCACAGATACGCAGTATTTT.

This chain connects TRBV6-5 to TRBJ2-7; TRBD2 might be the D (6 bases). The CDR3 is made up of 13 amino acids. Trimming stripped 6 bases from V and 7 bases from J, with 16 bases between. CDR1 and CDR2 (germline): MNHEY, SVGAGI. The CDR3 sequence is CASSQTSAGEQYF. Here the CDR3 DNA reads TGTGCCAGCAGCCAGACCAGTGCGGGAGAGCAGTACTTC.

This clone appeared many times. CDR3 coding DNA: TGTGCCAGCAGCTCAATCTGGGGGACAGGGAGTGAAAAACTGTTTTTT. Translated: CASSSIWGTGSEKLFF. The V gene is TRBV11-2, the J gene TRBJ1-4; 9 bases line up with TRBD1. The V and J ends lost 4 bases and 7 bases, in that order; junction bases with no gene match: 10. Germline CDR1 is SGHAT and CDR2 is FQNNGV. The CDR3 runs to 16 residues.

The chain joins TRBV6-1 to TRBJ2-7; perhaps D is TRBD1 or TRBD2 (5 bases each). With 1 base removed from V and 2 bases from J, the gap between germline ends came to 18 bases. The germline gives CDR1 MNHNS, CDR2 SASEGT. This CDR3 has 17 amino acids. The CDR3 region is CASSEGYGAVLPYEQYF. CDR3 sequence (DNA): TGTGCCAGCAGTGAAGGGTACGGGGCTGTTCTACCCTACGAGCAGTACTTC.

The chain employs TRBV6-6 and TRBJ2-7, with TRBD1 matching over 8 bases. The CDR3 runs 13 residues. From germline, CDR1 is MNHNY and CDR2 SVGAGI (reference sequence). The V and J ends lost 5 bases and 6 bases, in that order; junction bases with no gene match: 6. CDR3 bases: TGTGCCAGCAGTACCCAGGGGGCAGCCGAGCAGTACTTC. Protein product: CASSTQGAAEQYF.

V and J are TRBV27 and TRBJ2-1; 15 bases are shared with TRBD2. The germline CDR1 and CDR2 sequences are MNHEY and SMNVEV (reference sequence). With V trimmed by 3 bases and J by 7 bases, 7 bases remained unmatched. This CDR3 contains 17 residues. The CDR3 coding sequence is TGTGCCAGCAGTTTCCTCGGACTAGCGGGAGGGGATAATGAGCAGTTCTTC. It yields the protein CASSFLGLAGGDNEQFF.

The chain uses TRBV14 and TRBJ2-2, with no clear D. Trimming left V 3 bases short and J 8 bases short, with 10 bases between. The length of the CDR3 is 13 residues. Germline V CDR1 and CDR2: SGHDN, FVKESK. This chain's CDR3 is CASSQVGTGELFF. The CDR3 DNA reads as TGTGCCAGCAGCCAGGTGGGAACGGGGGAGCTGTTTTTT.

Of note for this clone: Other DNA sequences in this specimen translate into the identical CDR3. The CDR3: CASSYGGEIEQYF. In nucleotides, the CDR3 is TGCGCCAGCAGCTATGGCGGGGAGATTGAGCAGTACTTC. V usage is TRBV5-1 and J usage is TRBJ2-7; D possibly corresponds to TRBD2 (6 bases). This CDR3 is 13 amino acids long. Trimming took 3 bases from V and 7 from J, leaving 14 bases between them. Germline-derived CDR1 and CDR2 are SGHRS and YFSETQ.

The chain combines TRBV27 with TRBJ1-4; no clear D gene. CDR3 size: 16 residues. Looked up from germline, CDR1 is MNHEY and CDR2 is SMNVEV (reference sequence). V was shortened by 6 bases and J by 1 base, with 15 bases between the two germline ends. CDR3 region: CASRGSGSGTNEKLFF. CDR3 sequence (DNA): TGTGCCAGCAGGGGTTCGGGAAGCGGAACTAATGAAAAACTGTTTTTT.

This clone was seen once. The chain recombines TRBV7-2 with TRBJ2-7; D is perhaps TRBD2 (6 bases). Germline CDR1 is SGHTA and CDR2 is FQGNSA. Trimming shortened V by 1 base and J by 7 bases, and 17 bases separated the two germline ends. CDR3 length equals 15 residues. The CDR3, as DNA: TGTGCCAGCAGCTTAGATCGGGTTGGAGGGAGGGAGCAGTACTTC. Amino acids: CASSLDRVGGREQYF.

For the CDR3, the DNA is TGTGCCAGCAGCTTAGTGGCCGCGGGAAACACCATATATTTT. Its protein product is CASSLVAAGNTIYF. The genes are TRBV7-8 and TRBJ1-3; no firm D call. Germline CDR1 and CDR2: SGHVS and FQNEAQ. The CDR3 totals 14 residues. Trimming removed 1 base at V and 4 bases at J, with 8 bases between.

The chain is built from TRBV5-1 and TRBJ2-5, with D possibly being TRBD1 (7 bases). The ends were cut back, 2 bases at V and 4 bases at J, with 12 bases in the middle. The CDR3 spans 14 residues. CDR1 SGHRS and CDR2 YFSETQ come from the germline V gene. As DNA, the CDR3 is TGCGCCAGCAGCTTAGGACAGGAGGGAGAGACCCAGTACTTC. It yields the protein CASSLGQEGETQYF.

The rearrangement joins TRBV6-6 to TRBJ2-7; D is perhaps TRBD1 (6 bases). The CDR3 contains 15 residues. Trimming took off 6 bases at V and 4 bases at J, with 19 bases between the two ends. Germline V gene lookup returns CDR1 MNHNY and CDR2 SVGAGI (reference sequence). This CDR3 is CASRSLGARGYEQYF. CDR3 DNA: TGTGCCAGCAGGTCCCTTGGAGCAAGGGGGTACGAGCAGTACTTC.